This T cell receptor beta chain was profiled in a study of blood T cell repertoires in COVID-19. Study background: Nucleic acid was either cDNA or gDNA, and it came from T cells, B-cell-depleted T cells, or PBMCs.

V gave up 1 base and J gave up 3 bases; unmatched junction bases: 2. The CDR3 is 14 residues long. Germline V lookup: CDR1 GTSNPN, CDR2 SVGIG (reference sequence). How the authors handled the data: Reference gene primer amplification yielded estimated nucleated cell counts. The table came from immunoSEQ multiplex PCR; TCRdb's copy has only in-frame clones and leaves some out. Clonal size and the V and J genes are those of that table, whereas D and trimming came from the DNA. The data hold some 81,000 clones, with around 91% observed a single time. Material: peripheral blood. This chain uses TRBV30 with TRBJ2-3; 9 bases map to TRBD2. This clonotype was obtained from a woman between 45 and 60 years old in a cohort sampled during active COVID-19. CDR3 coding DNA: TGTGCCTGGAGTGGCGGGAGGGGAACAGATACGCAGTATTTT. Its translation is CAWSGGRGTDTQYF.